The 12 T cell receptor beta chains below come from one sample, sequenced in a study of blood T cell repertoires in COVID-19. Produced via immunoSEQ multiplex PCR; TCRdb's table is partial and in-frame only. The sample has roughly 200,000 clones, around 85% seen once. The sample was peripheral blood. The receptors were sampled from a middle-aged man who had recovered from COVID-19.

This rearrangement joins TRBV10-3 to TRBJ1-4; TRBD1 matches 7 bases. Germline assignment: CDR1 ENHRY and CDR2 SYGVKD. The CDR3 has 13 residues. V gave up 10 bases and J gave up 0 bases; unmatched junction bases: 2. The CDR3 spells CATTGATNEKLFF. The CDR3 coding sequence is TGTGCCACCACAGGGGCAACTAATGAAAAACTGTTTTTT.

The J gene is TRBJ2-1, the V gene TRBV7-6; 10 bases map to TRBD2. CDR3 length: 15 residues. V was clipped by 6 bases and J by 1 base; unmatched bases: 3. Looked up from germline, CDR1 is SGHVS and CDR2 is FNYEAQ. CDR3 sequence reads: CASSPLAGSYNEQFF. The CDR3 nucleotides are TGTGCCAGCAGTCCACTAGCGGGGTCCTACAATGAGCAGTTCTTC.

The chain links TRBV30 to TRBJ1-4; D remains unclear. The CDR3 runs to 13 residues. Germline CDR1 and CDR2: GTSNPN and SVGIG (reference sequence). Trimming removed 3 bases from V and 5 bases from J, with 10 bases in between. CDR3 sequence reads: CAWRPQTNEKLFF. The CDR3 coding sequence is TGTGCCTGGAGACCACAGACGAATGAAAAACTGTTTTTT.

V and J are TRBV29-1 and TRBJ2-5; D uncertain. The CDR3 consists of 13 residues. The germline V and J ends were trimmed by 3 bases and 3 bases, with 11 bases remaining between them. Germline V gives CDR1 SQVTM, CDR2 ANQGSEA. The CDR3 nucleotides are TGCAGCGTTGAGTCGGCGGCGAAAGAGACCCAGTACTTC. Translating it yields CSVESAAKETQYF.

The chain combines TRBV5-6 with TRBJ2-1; 7 positions agree with TRBD2. The CDR3 has 15 amino acids. V gave up 3 bases and J gave up 4 bases; unmatched junction bases: 7. Germline CDR1 is SGHDT and CDR2 is YYEEEE. As DNA, the CDR3 is TGTGCCAGCAGCTCGGGACTACTGTATTACAATGAGCAGTTCTTC. Residues: CASSSGLLYYNEQFF.

This clone was seen a single time. V gene TRBV5-6 combines with J gene TRBJ2-7, with 10 bases lining up with TRBD1. CDR1 is SGHDT and CDR2 is YYEEEE in the germline V gene. J lost 2 bases, V lost 2 bases, and 4 bases had no gene match. The CDR3 has 15 residues. In DNA form, the CDR3 reads TGTGCCAGCAGCTTCTTGGACAGGGGGGCCTACGAGCAGTACTTC. This gives the protein CASSFLDRGAYEQYF.

This rearrangement joins TRBV2 to TRBJ2-5; 7 bases are shared with TRBD1. Germline-derived CDR1 and CDR2 are SNHLY and FYNNEI. J gave up 4 bases and V 2 bases, and 4 bases lay outside the gene matches. The CDR3 has 14 residues. In nucleotides, the CDR3 is TGTGCCAGCAGTGAACGACAGGGCACAGAGACCCAGTACTTC. It encodes CASSERQGTETQYF.

The rearrangement joins TRBV7-9 to TRBJ2-3, with D possibly matching TRBD1 (6 bases). Germline CDR1 and CDR2: SEHNR and FQNEAQ (reference sequence). The V end was cut by 3 bases, the J end by 6 bases, with 16 bases between. CDR3 length: 15 amino acids. This CDR3 is CASSFGGPLADTQYF. As DNA, the CDR3 is TGTGCCAGCAGCTTTGGGGGCCCTTTAGCTGATACGCAGTATTTT. Based on the CDR3 plus reference TRBV7-9 and TRBJ2-3, the full variable domain is DTGVSQNPRHKITKRGQNVTFRCDPISEHNRLYWYRQTLGQGPEFLTYFQNEAQLEKSRLLSDRFSAERPKGSFSTLEIQRTEQGDSAMYLCASSFGGPLADTQYFGPGTRLTVL.

This clone appeared a few times. CDR3 sequence reads: CASSWRATNEKLFF. The CDR3 DNA reads as TGTGCCAGTAGTTGGCGGGCAACTAATGAAAAACTGTTTTTT. The rearrangement joins TRBV19 to TRBJ1-4, with D unresolved. V was clipped by 5 bases and J by 0 bases, with 7 bases between them. Germline loops: CDR1 LNHDA, CDR2 SQIVND (reference sequence). CDR3 length equals 14 residues.

Concerning this clone itself: The junction and the germline gene differ at one end; a read error may be behind it. The CDR3 DNA is TGCAGTGCTAGAGGAGGACAGGCCTCTTCCTTT. It is translated as CSARGGQASSF. The chain joins TRBV20-1 to TRBJ1-1, with 7 bases aligning to TRBD1. Per the germline V gene, CDR1 is DFQATT and CDR2 is SNEGSKA (reference sequence). The CDR3 extends over 11 amino acids.

V is TRBV30 and J is TRBJ1-1; a possible D gene is TRBD1 (6 bases). Trimming cost V 8 bases and J 0 bases, with 16 bases left between them. The CDR3 length is 14 residues. Germline CDR1 GTSNPN, CDR2 SVGIG (reference sequence). CDR3 amino acids: CARGGTIMNTEAFF. Written as DNA, the CDR3 is TGTGCCCGGGGGGGCACCATCATGAACACTGAAGCTTTCTTT.

CDR3 sequence: CASSEEQGGYGYTF. CDR3 bases: TGTGCCAGCAGTGAAGAACAGGGTGGCTATGGCTACACCTTC. This rearrangement joins TRBV2 to TRBJ1-2; D possibly corresponds to TRBD1 (6 bases). Germline-derived CDR1 and CDR2 are SNHLY and FYNNEI. Between the trimmed V and J ends, which lost 1 base and 4 bases, there was a span of 10 bases. The CDR3 covers 14 residues.